The next 15 T cell receptor beta chains were all read from a single sample in a study of T cells expressing NK-cell markers. Reprocessing the 5' RACE reads, TCRdb reports a single entry for every CDR3 protein and omits DNA. The sample totals about 550,000 distinct CDR3 sequences. The sample comprised blood T cells: a sorted CD56 or NKG2C T cell subset, CD4+ or CD8+ T cells, or bulk PBMC T cells (not recorded which). The receptors originated from a man aged 18 to 30 in good health.

J is TRBJ2-7 and V is TRBV5-1; TCRdb reports TRBD2, a call that lacks DNA to check it against. Germline assignment: CDR1 SGHRS and CDR2 YFSETQ. The CDR3 spans 15 residues. The CDR3 spells CASSLGQPLHDEQYF.

The gene calls are TRBV4-1 and TRBJ2-3; TCRdb indicates TRBD1, and absent DNA this call remains unverified. CDR1 and CDR2 from the germline V gene are MGHRA and YSYEKL. The CDR3 has 16 residues. CDR3 loop: CASSHEAGGITDTQYF.

The V gene is TRBV29-1, the J gene TRBJ2-1; the D call of TRBD2 rests on TCRdb alone, since no DNA is present to check it. The CDR3 is 15 residues long. The germline gives CDR1 SQVTM, CDR2 ANQGSEA. CDR3 amino acids: CSVEDSSGRRGEQFF.

The chain recombines TRBV4-1 with TRBJ1-1; TCRdb gives TRBD1 as the D gene, but with no DNA this cannot be confirmed. The CDR3 is made up of 15 amino acids. Germline CDR1 reads MGHRA; CDR2 reads YSYEKL. The CDR3 is CASSQAKRDSSRAFF.

The V call is TRBV3-2, the J call TRBJ2-2; TCRdb designates TRBD1, a call that cannot be tested without DNA. TRBV3-2 is designated a pseudogene. This CDR3 spans 19 amino acids. CDR3 residues: CASSRFTMGGVANTGELFF.

The CDR3 region is CASSQPGRTLQETQYF. The chain employs TRBV3-1 and TRBJ2-5; the TCRdb call, TRBD1, lacks DNA for checking. The CDR3 is 16 residues long. CDR1 is LGHDT and CDR2 is YNNKEL in the germline V gene (reference sequence).

CDR3 loop: CASSLARTGGRETQYF. The rearrangement uses TRBV7-9 and TRBJ2-5; TCRdb returns TRBD1, unconfirmable since there is no DNA. The V gene's germline CDR1 is SEHNR and CDR2 FQNEAQ (reference sequence). The CDR3 loop spans 16 amino acids.

The chain recombines TRBV6-2 or TRBV6-3 with TRBJ2-2. The CDR3 is made up of 15 amino acids. Germline V CDR1 and CDR2: MNHEY, SVGEGT. CDR3 protein: CASSLGMLDTGELFF.

The V gene is TRBV20-1, the J gene TRBJ1-1. The V gene's germline CDR1 is DFQATT and CDR2 SNEGSKA (reference sequence). The CDR3 runs 15 residues. The CDR3: CSARGWVIPNTEAFF.

The rearrangement joins TRBV3-1 to TRBJ2-7; the TCRdb D gene call, TRBD2, has no DNA to confirm it. Germline-derived CDR1 and CDR2 are LGHDT and YNNKEL (reference sequence). The CDR3 contains 16 residues. CDR3 amino acids: CASSHAVAGGGYEQYF.

This rearrangement joins TRBV29-1 to TRBJ1-2; the TCRdb D gene call, TRBD1, has no DNA to confirm it. CDR1 is SQVTM and CDR2 is ANQGSEA in the germline V gene. This CDR3 has 13 amino acids. CDR3: CSDRQYGGYGYTF.

The chain employs TRBV2 and TRBJ2-5; checking the TCRdb D call of TRBD1 is not possible without DNA. Germline V gene sequence: CDR1 SNHLY, CDR2 FYNNEI. The CDR3 has 14 amino acids. CDR3 residues: CASSVPGTWETQYF.

The genes are TRBV10-1 and TRBJ2-3; TCRdb selects TRBD2, and the lack of DNA leaves this call unchecked. This CDR3 comprises 17 residues. Germline values: CDR1 WNHNN, CDR2 SYGVQD (reference sequence). The CDR3 here is CASSESLAGGSTDTQYF.

The rearrangement links TRBV7-2 to TRBJ1-2. This CDR3 has 13 residues. Germline lookup yields CDR1 SGHTA and CDR2 FQGNSA. The CDR3 protein is CASRATGGVGYTF.

The chain is built from TRBV11-2 and TRBJ2-7; as DNA is missing, the TRBD1 call by TCRdb cannot be tested. Germline V gives CDR1 SGHAT, CDR2 FQNNGV. The CDR3 has 14 amino acids. This CDR3 reads CASSLDPGTYEQYF. The whole variable domain, remainder taken from reference TRBV11-2 and TRBJ2-7, is EAGVAQSPRYKIIEKRQSVAFWCNPISGHATLYWYQQILGQGPKLLIQFQNNGVVDDSQLPKDRFSAERLKGVDSTLKIQPAKLEDSAVYLCASSLDPGTYEQYFGPGTRLTVT.